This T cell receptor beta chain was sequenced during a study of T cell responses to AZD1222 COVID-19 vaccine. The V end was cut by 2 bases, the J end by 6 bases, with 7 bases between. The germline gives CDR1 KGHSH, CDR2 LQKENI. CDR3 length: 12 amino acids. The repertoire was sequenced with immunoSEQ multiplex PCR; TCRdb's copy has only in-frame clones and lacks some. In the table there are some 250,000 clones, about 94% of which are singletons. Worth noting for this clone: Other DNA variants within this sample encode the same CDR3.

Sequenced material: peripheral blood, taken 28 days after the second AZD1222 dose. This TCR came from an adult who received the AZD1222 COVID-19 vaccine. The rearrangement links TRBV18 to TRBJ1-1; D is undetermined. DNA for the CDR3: TGTGCCAGCTCACCAGGTGGCGCTGAAGCTTTCTTT. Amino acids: CASSPGGAEAFF.